The rows below give T cell receptor beta chains drawn from one sample of a study of T cell repertoires in cytomegalovirus infection. MiXCR, applied by TCRdb to the reads, yields one record per CDR3 protein. The repertoire has about 500,000 distinct CDR3 sequences, 30% to 35% of them found once; the top ten carry about a sixth. These receptors lack a known antigen. The specimen comprised cultured PBMCs, sampled from culture after CMV antigen stimulation. These receptors originate from a human donor in good health (CMV status not recorded). Some clones in this sample may be carry-over from other donors' samples. The CDR3 runs from the conserved cysteine through the conserved F or W. A D gene is named only where the DNA matches it firmly. Rows may omit the clone size; those that give it use once, few, many or a size class.

j_call: TRBJ1-4
clone_size: NA
d_call: NA
v_call: TRBV6-2/TRBV6-3
cdr3_nt: TGTGCCAGCAGTTACCGACAGGCTCTGGAAAAACTGTTTTTT
cdr3_aa: CASSYRQALEKLFF

j_call: TRBJ2-1
clone_size: NA
d_call: NA
v_call: TRBV27
cdr3_nt: TGTGCCAGCAGTTTAGTCGGGCGGAGCTCCTACAATGAGCAGTTCTTC
cdr3_aa: CASSLVGRSSYNEQFF

j_call: TRBJ2-1
clone_size: NA
d_call: NA
v_call: TRBV3-1
cdr3_nt: TGTGCCAGCAGCCAAGGTCCGGGTGAGCAGTTCTTC
cdr3_aa: CASSQGPGEQFF

j_call: TRBJ2-7
clone_size: few
d_call: NA
v_call: TRBV7-9
cdr3_nt: TGTGCCAGCAGCCGAACAGGGACCGAGCAGTACTTC
cdr3_aa: CASSRTGTEQYF

j_call: TRBJ2-5
clone_size: NA
d_call: TRBD1
v_call: TRBV5-4
cdr3_nt: TGTGCCAGCAGCTTGGGGACAGGGGGCAAAGAGACCCAGTACTTC
cdr3_aa: CASSLGTGGKETQYF

j_call: TRBJ1-1
clone_size: NA
d_call: NA
v_call: TRBV4-1
cdr3_nt: TGTGCCAGCAGCCAAAGGACAGAGGTCACTGAAGCTTTCTTT
cdr3_aa: CASSQRTEVTEAFF

j_call: TRBJ2-6
clone_size: NA
d_call: NA
v_call: TRBV7-3
cdr3_nt: TGTGCCAGCAGCTTAACGAGTCCTGGGGCCAACGTCCTGACTTTC
cdr3_aa: CASSLTSPGANVLTF

j_call: TRBJ2-1
clone_size: few
d_call: NA
v_call: TRBV7-9
cdr3_nt: TGTGCCAGCAGCCGGTTTTCCGGCAATGAGCAGTTCTTC
cdr3_aa: CASSRFSGNEQFF

j_call: TRBJ2-1
clone_size: NA
d_call: NA
v_call: TRBV7-4
cdr3_nt: TGTGCCAGCAGCTCGGGCAACTCTATAGGGTCCTACAATGAGCAGTTCTTC
cdr3_aa: CASSSGNSIGSYNEQFF

j_call: TRBJ2-1
clone_size: few
d_call: NA
v_call: TRBV11-3
cdr3_nt: TGTGCCAGCAGCTTTTCTTTAACCGACAATGAGCAGTTCTTC
cdr3_aa: CASSFSLTDNEQFF

j_call: TRBJ2-2
clone_size: NA
d_call: TRBD1
v_call: TRBV6-1
cdr3_nt: TGTGCCAGCGAGCCGTACAGGGGCCTTAACACCGGGGAGCTGTTTTTT
cdr3_aa: CASEPYRGLNTGELFF

j_call: TRBJ1-1
clone_size: NA
d_call: NA
v_call: TRBV12-3/TRBV12-4
cdr3_nt: TGTGCCAGCGCAACTCAGGGAAACACTGAAGCTTTCTTT
cdr3_aa: CASATQGNTEAFF

j_call: TRBJ2-3
clone_size: NA
d_call: NA
v_call: TRBV10-2
cdr3_nt: TGCGCCAGCAGTGAGGCTCCGGGGAGTAAAGATACGCAGTATTTT
cdr3_aa: CASSEAPGSKDTQYF

j_call: TRBJ1-2
clone_size: NA
d_call: NA
v_call: TRBV2
cdr3_nt: TGTGCCAGCATTCGGGGGGGCAGGCACTATGGCTACACCTTC
cdr3_aa: CASIRGGRHYGYTF

j_call: TRBJ1-4
clone_size: NA
d_call: NA
v_call: TRBV4-2
cdr3_nt: TGTGCCAGCAGCCAAGAGGGTGGAACTAATGAAAAACTGTTTTTT
cdr3_aa: CASSQEGGTNEKLFF

j_call: TRBJ2-2
clone_size: NA
d_call: NA
v_call: TRBV19
cdr3_nt: TGTGCCAGTAGTATTGAAAGGGGTCAGGGGGAGCTGTTTTTT
cdr3_aa: CASSIERGQGELFF

j_call: TRBJ1-1
clone_size: few
d_call: NA
v_call: TRBV7-2
cdr3_nt: TGTGCCAGTTACAGACAGTCAATGAACACTGAAGCTTTCTTT
cdr3_aa: CASYRQSMNTEAFF

j_call: TRBJ1-1
clone_size: few
d_call: NA
v_call: TRBV27
cdr3_nt: TGTGCCAGCCGCACCCTCCCGACAGCCCCGAACACTGAAGCTTTCTTT
cdr3_aa: CASRTLPTAPNTEAFF

j_call: TRBJ2-1
clone_size: NA
d_call: NA
v_call: TRBV28
cdr3_nt: TGTGCCAGCAGCCAGGGTGAGCAGTTCTTC
cdr3_aa: CASSQGEQFF

j_call: TRBJ2-3
clone_size: NA
d_call: TRBD2
v_call: TRBV4-1
cdr3_nt: TGCGCCAGCAGCCCGGCTAGCGGGAGTTTGACAGATACGCAGTATTTT
cdr3_aa: CASSPASGSLTDTQYF

j_call: TRBJ1-1
clone_size: NA
d_call: NA
v_call: TRBV6-2/TRBV6-3
cdr3_nt: TGTGCCAGCAGCCTCCCTCCAGGGGTTGAAGCTTTCTTT
cdr3_aa: CASSLPPGVEAFF

j_call: TRBJ2-7
clone_size: NA
d_call: TRBD1
v_call: TRBV28
cdr3_nt: TGTGCCAGCGGGACAGCTTGGGGGTACGAGCAGTACTTC
cdr3_aa: CASGTAWGYEQYF

j_call: TRBJ1-3
clone_size: many
d_call: NA
v_call: TRBV7-2
cdr3_nt: TGTGCCAGCAGCTTGACAGGCTTCTATGGAAACACCATATATTTT
cdr3_aa: CASSLTGFYGNTIYF

j_call: TRBJ2-3
clone_size: NA
d_call: NA
v_call: TRBV4-3
cdr3_nt: TGCGCCAGCAGCCGCGGGACACTACGCACAGATACGCAGTATTTT
cdr3_aa: CASSRGTLRTDTQYF

j_call: TRBJ1-4
clone_size: many
d_call: TRBD1
v_call: TRBV4-3
cdr3_nt: TGCGCCAGCAGCCCAGGGGGGCATACTAATGAAAAACTGTTTTTT
cdr3_aa: CASSPGGHTNEKLFF

j_call: TRBJ2-1
clone_size: few
d_call: TRBD2
v_call: TRBV7-6
cdr3_nt: TGTGCCAGCAGCCTTACTAGCGGGAGTAGCGATGAGCAGTTCTTC
cdr3_aa: CASSLTSGSSDEQFF

j_call: TRBJ1-2
clone_size: few
d_call: NA
v_call: TRBV7-4
cdr3_nt: TGTGCCAGCAGCTATCTCAGGGATGGCTACACCTTC
cdr3_aa: CASSYLRDGYTF

j_call: TRBJ2-7
clone_size: NA
d_call: TRBD2
v_call: TRBV28
cdr3_nt: TGTGCCAGCAGTTTAGTAGGGACTAGCGACTCCTACGAGCAGTACTTC
cdr3_aa: CASSLVGTSDSYEQYF

j_call: TRBJ2-2
clone_size: many
d_call: NA
v_call: TRBV7-2
cdr3_nt: TGTGCCAGCAGCCCGGTACGACAGAACACCGGGGAGCTGTTTTTT
cdr3_aa: CASSPVRQNTGELFF

j_call: TRBJ2-1
clone_size: NA
d_call: TRBD2
v_call: TRBV12-3/TRBV12-4
cdr3_nt: TGTGCCAGCACACCGGGACTAGCGGGACCGAATGAGCAGTTCTTC
cdr3_aa: CASTPGLAGPNEQFF

j_call: TRBJ2-5
clone_size: few
d_call: TRBD2
v_call: TRBV7-6
cdr3_nt: TGTGCCAGCAGCTTAGTTGCGGGAGGGTCGGGGGAGACCCAGTACTTC
cdr3_aa: CASSLVAGGSGETQYF

j_call: TRBJ2-5
clone_size: NA
d_call: TRBD1
v_call: TRBV6-6
cdr3_nt: TGTGCCAGCACGGACAGGGGTCGGGAGACCCAGTACTTC
cdr3_aa: CASTDRGRETQYF

j_call: TRBJ1-2
clone_size: NA
d_call: NA
v_call: TRBV4-1
cdr3_nt: TGCGCCAGCAGCCAAGTCTTGGGAGCTAACTATGGCTACACCTTC
cdr3_aa: CASSQVLGANYGYTF

j_call: TRBJ2-3
clone_size: NA
d_call: NA
v_call: TRBV7-6
cdr3_nt: TGTGCCAGCAGCTCCAAACCGCGGAGTAGCACAGATACGCAGTATTTT
cdr3_aa: CASSSKPRSSTDTQYF